This T cell receptor (beta chain) emerged from a study of shared clonotypes between healthy human individuals. Turning to the study itself: CD8 memory received one plate per donor, CD8 naive two, CD4 memory three and CD4 naive three.

Division of CD4+ cells produced a CD45RA+ naive subset and a CD45RA-negative memory subset. Method: immunoSEQ multiplex PCR; TCRdb's copy keeps in-frame clones and lacks some. The profile covers over 1.5 million clones, with approximately 98% appearing a single time and approximately 0.44% taken by the ten largest. This CDR3 has 15 amino acids. The V gene's germline CDR1 is SGHNT and CDR2 YENEEA. V was trimmed by 5 bases and J by 1 base, leaving 11 bases between them. A note on this clone: The antigen is unknown.

General observations from the study: A generally larger estimated richness was seen in naive subsets than in memory subsets.

The chain has TRBV11-3 and TRBJ2-2; D uncertain. The sequenced material came from naive CD4+ T cells sorted from blood. Subset: CD45RA+ positively selected. The sequence came from a man between 25 and 39 years old in good health. CDR3 sequence reads: CASSPSRQNTGELFF. In DNA form, the CDR3 reads TGTGCCAGCAGCCCTAGTCGCCAGAACACCGGGGAGCTGTTTTTT.